The clone carrying this TCR beta chain occurred once. The CDR3 loop spans 16 amino acids. Germline-derived CDR1 and CDR2 are SGHTA and FQGNSA. The trim removed 1 base at V and 2 bases at J, leaving 4 bases unmatched. The sample originates from a study of T cells after posttransplantation cyclophosphamide. Sequencing used immunoSEQ multiplex PCR; TCRdb keeps in-frame clones, though not all of them. In the table there are roughly 70,000 clones, just over 90% of which are singletons. The receptor's source is a woman younger than 45 in good health and a related stem cell transplant donor. Sample: PBMCs. This chain connects TRBV7-2 to TRBJ2-7, with TRBD1 matching 11 bases. The CDR3 DNA reads as TGTGCCAGCAGCTTAGTAGTGGGACAGGGGGCCTACGAGCAGTACTTC. Protein sequence: CASSLVVGQGAYEQYF.